This entry is about one TCR beta chain. In the original processing: Cell counts per sample came from amplifying reference gene primers. Only in-frame clones appear in the TCRdb table, and some are missing; sequencing was by immunoSEQ multiplex PCR. V and J calls and clone size are as listed in that table; D and trimming were resolved from the DNA. Found here are roughly 190,000 clones, roughly nine tenths of them singletons; the top ten hold 10% to 11%. This sample stems from a study of blood T cell repertoires in COVID-19. Background on the study: Some COVID-19 samples were acute and others convalescent; all came from the United States, Italy and Spain. The analysed material was cDNA or gDNA that came from T cells, B-cell-depleted T cells, or PBMCs.

The V gene lost 0 bases and the J gene lost 9 bases, with 7 bases spanning the gap. From germline, CDR1 is SGDLS and CDR2 YYNGEE. This CDR3 comprises 12 residues. Patients from Seattle were sampled longitudinally, starting during active infection. The sample was peripheral blood. This sequence originates from a woman aged 60-75 years with COVID-19, enrolled during active disease. The chain combines TRBV9 with TRBJ2-1, with no clear D. The CDR3 nucleotides are TGTGCCAGCAGCGTAGGATCGAGTGAGCAGTTCTTC. Its translation is CASSVGSSEQFF.